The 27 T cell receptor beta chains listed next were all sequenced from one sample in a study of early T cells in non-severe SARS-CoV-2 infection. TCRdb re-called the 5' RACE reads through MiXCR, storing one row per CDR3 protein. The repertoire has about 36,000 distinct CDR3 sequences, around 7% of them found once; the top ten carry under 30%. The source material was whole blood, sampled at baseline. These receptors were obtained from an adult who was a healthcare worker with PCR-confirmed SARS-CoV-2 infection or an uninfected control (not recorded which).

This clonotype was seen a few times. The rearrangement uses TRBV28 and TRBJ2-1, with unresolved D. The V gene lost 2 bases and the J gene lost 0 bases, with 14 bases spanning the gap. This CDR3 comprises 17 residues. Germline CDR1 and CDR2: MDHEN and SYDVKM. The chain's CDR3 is CASSLPPSPSSYNEQFF. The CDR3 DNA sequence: TGTGCCAGCAGTTTACCCCCCTCCCCGAGCTCCTACAATGAGCAGTTCTTC.

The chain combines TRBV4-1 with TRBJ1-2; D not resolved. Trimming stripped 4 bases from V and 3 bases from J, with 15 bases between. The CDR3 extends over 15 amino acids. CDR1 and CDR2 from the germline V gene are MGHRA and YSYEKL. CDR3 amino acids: CASSPGPLLDYGYTF. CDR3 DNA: TGCGCCAGCAGCCCAGGACCGCTCCTGGACTATGGCTACACCTTC.

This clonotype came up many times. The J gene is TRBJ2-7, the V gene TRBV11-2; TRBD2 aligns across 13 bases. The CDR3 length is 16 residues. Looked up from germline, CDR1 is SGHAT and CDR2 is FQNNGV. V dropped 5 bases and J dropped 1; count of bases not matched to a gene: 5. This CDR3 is CASSPPGLAGSYEQYF. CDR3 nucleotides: TGTGCCAGCAGCCCTCCGGGACTAGCGGGATCCTACGAGCAGTACTTC.

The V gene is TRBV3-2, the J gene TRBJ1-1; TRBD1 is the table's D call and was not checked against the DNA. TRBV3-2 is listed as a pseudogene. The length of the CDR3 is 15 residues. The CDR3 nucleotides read TGTGCCAGCAGTCTAGGCGCGTACTCGGAAGCTGAAGCTTTCTTT. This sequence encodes CASSLGAYSEAEAFF.

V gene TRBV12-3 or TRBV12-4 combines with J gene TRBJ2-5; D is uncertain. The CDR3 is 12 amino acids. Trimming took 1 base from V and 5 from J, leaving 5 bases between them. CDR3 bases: TGTGCCAGCAGTTTAGGATTGGAGACCCAGTACTTC. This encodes CASSLGLETQYF.

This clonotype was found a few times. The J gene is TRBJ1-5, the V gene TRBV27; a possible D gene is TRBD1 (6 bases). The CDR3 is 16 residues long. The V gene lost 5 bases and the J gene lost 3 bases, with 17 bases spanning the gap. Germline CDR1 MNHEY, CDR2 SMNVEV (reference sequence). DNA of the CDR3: TGTGCCAGCAGTCCGGCCGGCAACAGGGTCAATCAGCCCCAGCATTTT. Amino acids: CASSPAGNRVNQPQHF.

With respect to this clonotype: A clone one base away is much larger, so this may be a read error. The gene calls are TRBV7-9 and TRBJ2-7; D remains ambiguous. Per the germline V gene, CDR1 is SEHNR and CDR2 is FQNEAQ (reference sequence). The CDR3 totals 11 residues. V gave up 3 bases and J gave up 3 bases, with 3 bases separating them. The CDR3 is CASSFDYEQYF. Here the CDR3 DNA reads TGTGCCAGCAGCTTCGACTACGAGCAGTACTTC.

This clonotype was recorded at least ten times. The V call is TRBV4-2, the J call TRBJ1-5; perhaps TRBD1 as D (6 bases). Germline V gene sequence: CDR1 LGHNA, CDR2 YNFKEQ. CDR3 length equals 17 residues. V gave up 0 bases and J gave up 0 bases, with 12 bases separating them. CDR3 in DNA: TGTGCCAGCAGCCAAGAAGGGGGGGCGAGTAGCAATCAGCCCCAGCATTTT. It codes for CASSQEGGASSNQPQHF.

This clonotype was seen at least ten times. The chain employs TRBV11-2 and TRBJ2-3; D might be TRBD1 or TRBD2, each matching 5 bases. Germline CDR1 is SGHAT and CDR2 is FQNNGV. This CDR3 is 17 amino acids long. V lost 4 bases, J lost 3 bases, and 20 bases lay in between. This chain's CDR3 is CASSSNPGTIRTDTQYF. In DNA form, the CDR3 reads TGTGCCAGCAGCTCCAACCCCGGGACGATCAGGACAGATACGCAGTATTTT.

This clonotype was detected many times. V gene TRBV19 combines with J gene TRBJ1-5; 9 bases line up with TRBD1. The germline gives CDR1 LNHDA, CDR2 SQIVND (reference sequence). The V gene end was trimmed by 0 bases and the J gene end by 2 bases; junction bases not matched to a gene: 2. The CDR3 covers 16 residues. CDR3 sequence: CASSIEGTGRNQPQHF. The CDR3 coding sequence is TGTGCCAGTAGTATAGAGGGGACAGGGCGCAATCAGCCCCAGCATTTT. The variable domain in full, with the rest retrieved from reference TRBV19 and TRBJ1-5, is DGGITQSPKYLFRKEGQNVTLSCEQNLNHDAMYWYRQDPGQGLRLIYYSQIVNDFQKGDIAEGYSVSREKKESFPLTVTSAQKNPTAFYLCASSIEGTGRNQPQHFGDGTRLSIL.

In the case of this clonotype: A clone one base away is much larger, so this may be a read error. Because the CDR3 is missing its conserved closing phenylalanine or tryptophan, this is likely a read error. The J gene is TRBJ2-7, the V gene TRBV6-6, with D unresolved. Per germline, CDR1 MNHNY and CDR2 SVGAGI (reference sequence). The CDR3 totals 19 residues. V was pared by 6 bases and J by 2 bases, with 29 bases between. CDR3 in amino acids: CASSPPPSQVPSQTYEQYL. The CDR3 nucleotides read TGTGCCAGCAGCCCTCCCCCATCGCAGGTCCCCTCACAAACCTACGAGCAGTACCTC.

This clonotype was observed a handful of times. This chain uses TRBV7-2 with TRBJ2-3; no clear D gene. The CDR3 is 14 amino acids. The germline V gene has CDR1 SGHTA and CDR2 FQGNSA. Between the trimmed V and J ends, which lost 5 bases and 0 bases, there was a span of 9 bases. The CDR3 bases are TGTGCCAGCAGCGCGACGACTAGCACAGATACGCAGTATTTT. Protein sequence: CASSATTSTDTQYF. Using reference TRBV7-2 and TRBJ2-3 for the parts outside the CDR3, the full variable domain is GAGVSQSPSNKVTEKGKDVELRCDPISGHTALYWYRQSLGQGLEFLIYFQGNSAPDKSGLPSDRFSAERTGGSVSTLTIQRTQQEDSAVYLCASSATTSTDTQYFGPGTRLTVL.

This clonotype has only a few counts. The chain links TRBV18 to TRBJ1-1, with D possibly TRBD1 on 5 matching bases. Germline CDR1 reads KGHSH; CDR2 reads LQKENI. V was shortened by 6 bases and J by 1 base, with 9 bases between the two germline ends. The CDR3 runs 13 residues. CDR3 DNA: TGTGCCAGCTCGTCTGACAGGAACACTGAAGCTTTCTTT. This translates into CASSSDRNTEAFF.

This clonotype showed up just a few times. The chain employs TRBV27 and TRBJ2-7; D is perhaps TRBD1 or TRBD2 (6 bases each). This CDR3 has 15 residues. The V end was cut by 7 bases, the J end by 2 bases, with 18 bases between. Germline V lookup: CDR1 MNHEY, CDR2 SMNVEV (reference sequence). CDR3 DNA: TGTGCCAGCACCTACAGGGTAGGGGGGCCCTACGAGCAGTACTTC. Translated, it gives CASTYRVGGPYEQYF.

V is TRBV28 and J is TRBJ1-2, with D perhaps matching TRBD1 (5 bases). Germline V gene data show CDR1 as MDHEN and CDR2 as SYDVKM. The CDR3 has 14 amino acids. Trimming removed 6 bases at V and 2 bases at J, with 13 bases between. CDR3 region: CASRGLDTNYGYTF. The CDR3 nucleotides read TGTGCCAGCAGGGGACTCGACACAAACTATGGCTACACCTTC.

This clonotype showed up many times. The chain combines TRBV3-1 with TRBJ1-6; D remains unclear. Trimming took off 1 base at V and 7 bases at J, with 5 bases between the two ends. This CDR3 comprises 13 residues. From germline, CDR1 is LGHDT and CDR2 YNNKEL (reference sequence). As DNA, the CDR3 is TGTGCCAGCAGCCAAGTTAGGAATTCACCCCTCCACTTT. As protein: CASSQVRNSPLHF.

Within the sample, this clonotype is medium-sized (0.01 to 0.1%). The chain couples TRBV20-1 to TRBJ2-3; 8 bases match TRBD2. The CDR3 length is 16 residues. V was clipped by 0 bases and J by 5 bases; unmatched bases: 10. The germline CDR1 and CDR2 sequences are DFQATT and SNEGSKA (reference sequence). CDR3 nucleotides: TGCAGTGCTAGAGATCTAGCCGGGAGGGTTATAGATACGCAGTATTTT. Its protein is CSARDLAGRVIDTQYF.

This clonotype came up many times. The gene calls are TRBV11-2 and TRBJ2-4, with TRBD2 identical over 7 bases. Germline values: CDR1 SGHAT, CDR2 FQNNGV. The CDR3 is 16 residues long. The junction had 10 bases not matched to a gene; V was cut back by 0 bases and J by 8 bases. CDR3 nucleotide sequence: TGTGCCAGCAGCTTAGATCTAGGGGCGGGAGAGGACATTCAGTACTTC. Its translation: CASSLDLGAGEDIQYF.

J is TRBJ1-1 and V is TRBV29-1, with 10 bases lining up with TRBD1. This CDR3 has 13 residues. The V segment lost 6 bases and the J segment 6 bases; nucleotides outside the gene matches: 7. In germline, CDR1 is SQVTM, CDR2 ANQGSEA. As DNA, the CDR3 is TGCAGCGTGGACGGACAGGGGGTTTCTGAAGCTTTCTTT. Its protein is CSVDGQGVSEAFF.

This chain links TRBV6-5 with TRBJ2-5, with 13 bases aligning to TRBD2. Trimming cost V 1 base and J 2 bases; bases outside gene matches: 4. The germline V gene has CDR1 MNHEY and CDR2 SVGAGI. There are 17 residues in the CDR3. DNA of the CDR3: TGTGCCAGCAGTTACTGGGGACTAGCGGGGACTCAAGAGACCCAGTACTTC. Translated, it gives CASSYWGLAGTQETQYF.

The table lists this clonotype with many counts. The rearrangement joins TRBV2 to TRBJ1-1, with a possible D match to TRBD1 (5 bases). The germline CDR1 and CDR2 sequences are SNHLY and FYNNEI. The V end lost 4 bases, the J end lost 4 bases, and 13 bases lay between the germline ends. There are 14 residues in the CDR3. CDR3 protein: CASSVTALATEAFF. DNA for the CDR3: TGTGCCAGCAGTGTGACAGCCCTCGCCACTGAAGCTTTCTTT.

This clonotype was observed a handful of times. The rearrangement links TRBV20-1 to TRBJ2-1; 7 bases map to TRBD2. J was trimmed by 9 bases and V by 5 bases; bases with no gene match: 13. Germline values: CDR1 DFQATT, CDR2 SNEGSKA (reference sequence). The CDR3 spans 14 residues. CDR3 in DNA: TGCAGTGCTGGAAGCCCTTTAGCGGGTCCTGAGCAGTTCTTC. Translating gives CSAGSPLAGPEQFF.

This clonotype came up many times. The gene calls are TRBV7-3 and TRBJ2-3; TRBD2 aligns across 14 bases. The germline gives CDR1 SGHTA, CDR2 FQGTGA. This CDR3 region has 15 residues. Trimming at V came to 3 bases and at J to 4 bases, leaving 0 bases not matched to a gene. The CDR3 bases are TGTGCCAGCAGCTTGACTAGCGGGAGGGCAGATACGCAGTATTTT. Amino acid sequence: CASSLTSGRADTQYF.

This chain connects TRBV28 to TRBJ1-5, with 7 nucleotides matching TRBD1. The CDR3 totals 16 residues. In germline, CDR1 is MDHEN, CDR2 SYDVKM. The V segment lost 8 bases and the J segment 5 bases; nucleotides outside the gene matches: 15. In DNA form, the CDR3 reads TGTGCCAGCCATGCCGGAGGGGGCGGACGCTATCAGCCCCAGCATTTT. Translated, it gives CASHAGGGGRYQPQHF.

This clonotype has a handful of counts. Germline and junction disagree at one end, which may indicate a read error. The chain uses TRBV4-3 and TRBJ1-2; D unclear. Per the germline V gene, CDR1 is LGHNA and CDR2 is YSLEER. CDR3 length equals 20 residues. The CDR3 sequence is CASSQAKTLTGSLHSYGHTF. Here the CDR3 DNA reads TGCGCCAGCAGCCAAGCCAAGACCCTGACCGGGAGCCTACACTCCTATGGCCACACCTTC.

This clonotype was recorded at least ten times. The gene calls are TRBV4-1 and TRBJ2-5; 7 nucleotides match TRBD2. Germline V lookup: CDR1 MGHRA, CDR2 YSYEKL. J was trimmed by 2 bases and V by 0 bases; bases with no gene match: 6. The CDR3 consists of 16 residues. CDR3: CASSQDRLADQETQYF. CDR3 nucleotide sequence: TGCGCCAGCAGCCAAGATCGCCTAGCGGATCAAGAGACCCAGTACTTC.

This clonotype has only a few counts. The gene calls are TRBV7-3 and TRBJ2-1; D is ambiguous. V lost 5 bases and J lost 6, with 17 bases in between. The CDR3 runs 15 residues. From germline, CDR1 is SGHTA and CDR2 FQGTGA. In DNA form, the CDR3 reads TGTGCCAGCAGCCCAGCCTCAGCTAACGGCAATGAGCAGTTCTTC. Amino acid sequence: CASSPASANGNEQFF.